The 12 T cell receptor beta chains given below trace back to one sample, sequenced in a study of cytomegalovirus exposure and HLA in healthy donors. It was with 60 Vbeta and 13 Jbeta primers that the PCR ran. The data were produced by immunoSEQ multiplex PCR, yet TCRdb's version contains in-frame clones alone and is incomplete. Of around 130,000 clones listed, around 78% are singletons. Sequenced: PBMCs. The receptors come from a woman aged 18 to 35 in good health and CMV-seronegative.

The V call is TRBV21-1, the J call TRBJ2-5; TRBD2 reflects the table's D call only, with no check against the DNA. TRBV21-1 corresponds to a pseudogene. CDR3 length: 14 amino acids. Here the CDR3 reads CASIKRGLEETQYF. The CDR3 coding sequence is TGTGCCAGCATTAAGCGAGGTTTGGAAGAGACCCAGTACTTC.

This sequence joins TRBV10-3 and TRBJ2-1; 10 bases line up with TRBD2. CDR1 and CDR2 (germline): ENHRY, SYGVKD. V lost 5 bases and J lost 4; bases outside the gene matches: 5. This CDR3 is 15 amino acids long. Here the CDR3 DNA reads TGTGCCATCAGTAAAAGCGGGAGGGAGTACAATGAGCAGTTCTTC. This translates into CAISKSGREYNEQFF.

The chain recombines TRBV7-6 with TRBJ1-1, with 8 bases identical to TRBD1. The CDR3 is 13 amino acids. CDR1 and CDR2 (germline): SGHVS, FNYEAQ. V was pared by 2 bases and J by 7 bases, with 3 bases of the junction left unmatched. In nucleotides, the CDR3 is TGTGCCAGCAGCTTATCCGGGACAGGTGAAGCTTTCTTT. The encoded protein is CASSLSGTGEAFF. The variable domain in full, with the rest retrieved from reference TRBV7-6 and TRBJ1-1, is GAGVSQSPRYKVTKRGQDVALRCDPISGHVSLYWYRQALGQGPEFLTYFNYEAQQDKSGLPNDRFSAERPEGSISTLTIQRTEQRDSAMYRCASSLSGTGEAFFGQGTRLTVV.

This clone was counted between two and nine times. V and J are TRBV6-4 and TRBJ2-3; 10 nucleotides align to TRBD2. The CDR3 extends over 16 amino acids. The V gene's germline CDR1 is MRHNA and CDR2 SNTAGT. J gave up 6 bases and V 6 bases, and 12 bases lay outside the gene matches. The CDR3 region is CASSPSRAGGPDTQYF. The CDR3 nucleotides read TGTGCCAGCAGCCCAAGTAGAGCGGGAGGGCCTGATACGCAGTATTTT.

V and J are TRBV6-6 and TRBJ1-5, with 8 bases aligning to TRBD1. The CDR3 spans 15 residues. J gave up 4 bases and V 6 bases, and 8 bases lay outside the gene matches. CDR1 and CDR2 (germline): MNHNY, SVGAGI (reference sequence). CDR3 sequence: CASSIKQGVNQPQHF. As DNA, the CDR3 is TGTGCCAGCAGCATAAAACAGGGGGTGAATCAGCCCCAGCATTTT.

This clone was picked up one time. This chain links TRBV29-1 with TRBJ1-2, with 7 nucleotides matching TRBD1. CDR1 SQVTM and CDR2 ANQGSEA come from the germline V gene. The CDR3 covers 13 residues. Losses at the gene ends were 7 bases for V and 7 bases for J; bases not matched to a gene: 12. The CDR3, as DNA: TGCAGCGACCGCGACAGGGCCGGAGTTGGCTACACCTTC. This translates into CSDRDRAGVGYTF.

The rearrangement joins TRBV6-5 to TRBJ1-4; D possibly corresponds to TRBD1 (5 bases). This CDR3 contains 15 residues. The V gene lost 5 bases and the J gene lost 6 bases, with 16 bases spanning the gap. Germline CDR1 is MNHEY and CDR2 is SVGAGI. CDR3 sequence (DNA): TGTGCCAGCAGTACTGGCGGCGCGGGGGATGAAAAACTGTTTTTT. Its protein is CASSTGGAGDEKLFF.

Here the CDR3 DNA reads TGCAGCGTTGCGGCTGGAAACACCATATATTTT. Its translation is CSVAAGNTIYF. J is TRBJ1-3 and V is TRBV29-1; the D is unclear. Trimming removed 4 bases at V and 2 bases at J, with 3 bases between. The CDR3 is 11 amino acids. Germline loops: CDR1 SQVTM, CDR2 ANQGSEA.

The rearrangement joins TRBV15 to TRBJ1-3; D is uncertain. The CDR3 is 16 residues long. Per germline, CDR1 LNHNV and CDR2 YYDKDF (reference sequence). V was cut by 1 base and J by 2 bases, with 12 bases left in between. The CDR3 DNA reads as TGTGCCACCAGCAGAGTTTCTTTGGGAGCTGGAAACACCATATATTTT. It translates to CATSRVSLGAGNTIYF.

In this sample, this clone turned up a few times. The rearrangement uses TRBV14 and TRBJ2-1; TRBD2 might be the D (6 bases). The CDR3 is 15 residues long. The germline V gene encodes CDR1 SGHDN and CDR2 FVKESK. With 3 bases removed from V and 6 bases from J, the gap between germline ends came to 15 bases. The CDR3 spells CASSQAGRELNEQFF. As DNA, the CDR3 is TGTGCCAGCAGCCAGGCGGGGCGCGAGCTCAATGAGCAGTTCTTC.

Concerning this clone: An end of the junction differs from the germline gene, which may be a read error. V and J are TRBV27 and TRBJ1-5, with 9 positions matching TRBD1. The CDR3 is 18 residues long. CDR1 MNHEY and CDR2 SMNVEV come from the germline V gene (reference sequence). The CDR3 loop is CATSPRGTGHNSNQPQHF. CDR3 nucleotides: TGTGCCACCAGTCCGCGAGGGACAGGGCACAATAGCAATCAGCCCCAGCATTTT.

The chain carries TRBV12-5 and TRBJ1-5, with 10 positions matching TRBD1. Trimming removed 7 bases from V and 5 bases from J; junction bases left unmatched: 14. Germline V gene data show CDR1 as LGHNT and CDR2 as FRNRAP. CDR3 length equals 17 residues. The CDR3 sequence is CASDSGQGTTIDQPQHF. CDR3 coding DNA: TGTGCTAGTGACTCGGGACAGGGGACGACTATCGATCAGCCCCAGCATTTT.